This record concerns one TCR beta chain sequence. This sample was included in a study of T cell changes during pregnancy in multiple sclerosis. Clones were sequenced by immunoSEQ multiplex PCR, and TCRdb holds only the in-frame ones, with some missing. The sample carries about 52,000 clones, 85% to 95% recorded once. This CDR3 is 15 amino acids long. V lost 1 base and J lost 2, with 13 bases in between. Germline-derived CDR1 and CDR2 are SGDLS and YYNGEE. The receptor was isolated from a female donor with multiple sclerosis, enrolled in a pregnancy study. The chain joins TRBV9 to TRBJ2-7, with D possibly being TRBD2 (5 bases). The source material was CD4+ T cells from peripheral blood mononuclear cells, sampled in the third trimester of pregnancy. CDR3 loop: CASSVSAGPTYEQYF. In nucleotides, the CDR3 is TGTGCCAGCAGCGTATCCGCGGGTCCTACCTACGAGCAGTACTTC.